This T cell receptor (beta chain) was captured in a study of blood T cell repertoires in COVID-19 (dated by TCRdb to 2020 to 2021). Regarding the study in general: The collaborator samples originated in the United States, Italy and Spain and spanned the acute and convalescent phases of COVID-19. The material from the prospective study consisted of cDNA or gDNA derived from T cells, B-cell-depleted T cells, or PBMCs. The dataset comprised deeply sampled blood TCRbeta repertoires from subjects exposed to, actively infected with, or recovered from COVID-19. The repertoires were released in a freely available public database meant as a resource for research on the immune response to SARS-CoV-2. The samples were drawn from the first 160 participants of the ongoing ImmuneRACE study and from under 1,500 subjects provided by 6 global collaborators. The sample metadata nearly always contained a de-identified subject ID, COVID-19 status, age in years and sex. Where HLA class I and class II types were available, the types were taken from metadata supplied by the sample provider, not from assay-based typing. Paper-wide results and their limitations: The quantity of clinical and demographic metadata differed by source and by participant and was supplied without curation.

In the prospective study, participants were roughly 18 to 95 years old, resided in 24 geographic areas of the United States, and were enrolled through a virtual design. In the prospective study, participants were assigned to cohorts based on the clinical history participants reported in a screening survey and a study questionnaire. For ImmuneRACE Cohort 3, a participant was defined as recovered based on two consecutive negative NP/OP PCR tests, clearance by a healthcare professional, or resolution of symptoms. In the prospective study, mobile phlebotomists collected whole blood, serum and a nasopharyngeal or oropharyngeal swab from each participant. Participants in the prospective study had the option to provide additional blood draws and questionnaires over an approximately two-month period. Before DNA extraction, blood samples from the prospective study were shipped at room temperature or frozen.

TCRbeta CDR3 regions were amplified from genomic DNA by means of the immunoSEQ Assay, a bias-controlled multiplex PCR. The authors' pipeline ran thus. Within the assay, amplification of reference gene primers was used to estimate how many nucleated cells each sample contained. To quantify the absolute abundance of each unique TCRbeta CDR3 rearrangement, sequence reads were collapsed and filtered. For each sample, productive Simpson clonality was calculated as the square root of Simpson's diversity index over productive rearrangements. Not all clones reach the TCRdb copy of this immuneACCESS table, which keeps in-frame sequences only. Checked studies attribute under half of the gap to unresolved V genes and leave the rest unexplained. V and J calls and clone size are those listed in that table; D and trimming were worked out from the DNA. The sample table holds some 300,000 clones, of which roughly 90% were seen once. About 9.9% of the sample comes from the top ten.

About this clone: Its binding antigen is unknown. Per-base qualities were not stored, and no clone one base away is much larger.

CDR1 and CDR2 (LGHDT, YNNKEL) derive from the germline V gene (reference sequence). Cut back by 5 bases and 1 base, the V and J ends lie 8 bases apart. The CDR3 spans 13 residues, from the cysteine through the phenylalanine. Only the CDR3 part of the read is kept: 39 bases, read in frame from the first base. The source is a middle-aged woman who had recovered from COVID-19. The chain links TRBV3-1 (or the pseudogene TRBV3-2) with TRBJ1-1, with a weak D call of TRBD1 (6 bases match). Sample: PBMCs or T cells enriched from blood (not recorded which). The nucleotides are TGTGCCAGCAGCGCCAGGGGGAACACTGAAGCTTTCTTT. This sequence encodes CASSARGNTEAFF.